This entry lists 31 T cell receptor beta chains sequenced from one sample in a study of T cells in localized non-small cell lung cancer. Some clones are missing from TCRdb's copy, which holds only in-frame ones; the method was immunoSEQ multiplex PCR. Of 90,000 to 95,000 clones in the sample, roughly 87% were seen once. Material: peripheral blood, obtained before any cancer treatment. The origin of the receptors is a man aged 40 to 70 with stage I squamous cell lung carcinoma.

The V gene is TRBV7-8, the J gene TRBJ2-1, with D tentatively TRBD2 (6 bases). This CDR3 is 16 amino acids long. Between the trimmed V and J ends, which lost 2 bases and 2 bases, there was a span of 13 bases. Germline lookup yields CDR1 SGHVS and CDR2 FQNEAQ. As DNA, the CDR3 is TGTGCCAGCAGCTTATTTAGCGGTATAACCTACAATGAGCAGTTCTTC. Translated: CASSLFSGITYNEQFF. The variable domain in full, with the rest retrieved from reference TRBV7-8 and TRBJ2-1, is GAGVSQSPRYKVAKRGQDVALRCDPISGHVSLFWYQQALGQGPEFLTYFQNEAQLDKSGLPSDRFFAERPEGSVSTLKIQRTQQEDSAVYLCASSLFSGITYNEQFFGPGTRLTVL.

The J gene is TRBJ1-2, the V gene TRBV9; D possibly corresponds to TRBD1 (6 bases). The V end lost 4 bases, the J end lost 6 bases, and 13 bases lay between the germline ends. CDR1 SGDLS and CDR2 YYNGEE come from the germline V gene. This CDR3 region has 13 residues. The chain's CDR3 is CASSFRDIDGYTF. CDR3 DNA sequence: TGTGCCAGCAGCTTCCGGGACATCGATGGCTACACCTTC.

CDR3 amino acids: CASSTGWGANTGELFF. CDR3 in DNA: TGTGCCAGCTCGACAGGGTGGGGTGCGAACACCGGGGAGCTGTTTTTT. The chain is built from TRBV27 and TRBJ2-2; TRBD1 matches at 7 bases. Germline CDR1 is MNHEY and CDR2 is SMNVEV (reference sequence). The CDR3 loop spans 16 amino acids. V shed 8 bases and J 0 bases; nucleotides not matched to a gene: 9.

V is TRBV28 and J is TRBJ1-2; maybe TRBD1 (5 bases). The CDR3 totals 14 residues. The germline V gene has CDR1 MDHEN and CDR2 SYDVKM. V lost 8 bases and J 8 bases, leaving 21 bases between the germline ends. CDR3 protein: CASQTSGRAEGYTF. DNA of the CDR3: TGTGCCAGCCAGACCTCGGGCAGGGCTGAGGGCTACACCTTC.

The genes are TRBV29-1 and TRBJ2-6; D unresolved. Germline CDR1 is SQVTM and CDR2 is ANQGSEA. V lost 2 bases and J 0 bases, leaving 8 bases between the germline ends. The CDR3 has 15 amino acids. The CDR3 sequence: CSVEPKGSGANVLTF. The CDR3, as DNA: TGCAGCGTTGAACCGAAGGGCTCTGGGGCCAACGTCCTGACTTTC.

V and J are TRBV28 and TRBJ1-2, with D tentatively TRBD1 (6 bases). Trimming left V 5 bases short and J 7 bases short, with 14 bases between. Germline CDR1 is MDHEN and CDR2 is SYDVKM. The CDR3 spans 13 residues. CDR3 loop: CASSQGGGGGYTF. CDR3 coding DNA: TGTGCCAGCAGTCAAGGGGGAGGGGGTGGCTACACCTTC.

The chain carries TRBV28 and TRBJ1-4, with no clear D. CDR1 MDHEN and CDR2 SYDVKM come from the germline V gene. V lost 6 bases to trimming and J lost 6 bases, with 17 bases between them. The CDR3 is 15 amino acids. CDR3 amino acids: CASSYSPPRDEKLFF. The CDR3 DNA sequence: TGTGCCAGCAGCTACTCACCCCCTCGCGATGAAAAACTGTTTTTT.

CDR3 amino acids: CASSEAMRMGNSPLHF. The CDR3 DNA reads as TGTGCCAGCAGTGAAGCGATGAGAATGGGGAATTCACCCCTCCACTTT. V and J are TRBV6-1 and TRBJ1-6, with unresolved D. Germline values: CDR1 MNHNS, CDR2 SASEGT. The CDR3 contains 16 residues. Trimming removed 0 bases from V and 7 bases from J, with 13 bases in between.

The chain combines TRBV28 with TRBJ2-7; D is perhaps TRBD1 (5 bases). Trimming cost V 4 bases and J 8 bases, with 18 bases left between them. CDR3 size: 14 residues. The germline V gene encodes CDR1 MDHEN and CDR2 SYDVKM. The CDR3 protein is CASSSPTVPRQQYF. CDR3 DNA: TGTGCCAGCAGTTCCCCGACAGTCCCCCGTCAGCAGTACTTC.

Turning to this clone: In the same sample, other DNA sequences code for this CDR3. This chain joins TRBV5-1 and TRBJ1-1, with TRBD1 identical over 7 bases. The germline V gene has CDR1 SGHRS and CDR2 YFSETQ. The CDR3 runs 14 residues. V was pared by 3 bases and J by 1 base, with 3 bases of the junction left unmatched. The CDR3 DNA reads as TGCGCCAGCAGCTCCCAGGGGGGGAACACTGAAGCTTTCTTT. Translated, it gives CASSSQGGNTEAFF. The entire variable domain, with the rest obtained from reference TRBV5-1 and TRBJ1-1, is as follows: KAGVTQTPRYLIKTRGQQVTLSCSPISGHRSVSWYQQTPGQGLQFLFEYFSETQRNKGNFPGRFSGRQFSNSRSEMNVSTLELGDSALYLCASSSQGGNTEAFFGQGTRLTVV.

The chain employs TRBV2 and TRBJ2-2; the D is unclear. Per the germline V gene, CDR1 is SNHLY and CDR2 is FYNNEI. This CDR3 comprises 13 residues. The V gene lost 6 bases and the J gene lost 4 bases, with 9 bases spanning the gap. The DNA for the CDR3 is TGTGCCAGCAGGAAGCAGACCACCGGGGAGCTGTTTTTT. It yields the protein CASRKQTTGELFF.

The chain combines TRBV6-1 with TRBJ1-5; no definite D call. Germline-derived CDR1 and CDR2 are MNHNS and SASEGT. The CDR3 sequence is 15 residues long. The V end lost 7 bases, the J end lost 4 bases, and 17 bases lay between the germline ends. CDR3 amino acids: CASKPTPQENQPQHF. The CDR3 bases are TGTGCCAGCAAACCGACGCCGCAGGAAAATCAGCCCCAGCATTTT.

V gene TRBV7-8 combines with J gene TRBJ1-2; D not resolved. Trimming shortened V by 1 base and J by 4 bases, and 13 bases separated the two germline ends. This CDR3 has 15 amino acids. The germline V gene encodes CDR1 SGHVS and CDR2 FQNEAQ. The CDR3 here is CASSLDGRRGYGYTF. The CDR3 bases are TGTGCCAGCAGCTTAGATGGCAGGCGCGGCTATGGCTACACCTTC.

This clone showed up just once. The genes are TRBV15 and TRBJ2-3; 8 bases agree with TRBD1. Per the germline V gene, CDR1 is LNHNV and CDR2 is YYDKDF (reference sequence). CDR3 length equals 16 residues. Germline trimming cut 1 base from V and 1 base from J; bases unmatched to any gene: 4. CDR3 nucleotide sequence: TGTGCCACCAGCAGAGGGACAGGGTTAGGCACAGATACGCAGTATTTT. It specifies CATSRGTGLGTDTQYF. Supplemented by reference TRBV15 and TRBJ2-3, the full variable domain reads DAMVIQNPRYQVTQFGKPVTLSCSQTLNHNVMYWYQQKSSQAPKLLFHYYDKDFNNEADTPDNFQSRRPNTSFCFLDIRSPGLGDTAMYLCATSRGTGLGTDTQYFGPGTRLTVL.

The J gene is TRBJ1-3, the V gene TRBV9, with D hard to call. The CDR3 spans 16 residues. The ends were cut back, 4 bases at V and 4 bases at J, with 18 bases in the middle. Germline V CDR1 and CDR2: SGDLS, YYNGEE. DNA of the CDR3: TGTGCCAGCAGCCCCCGGACCTTACTGGCAGGAAACACCATATATTTT. It specifies CASSPRTLLAGNTIYF.

This chain links TRBV10-3 with TRBJ1-1; possible D gene TRBD1, 5 bases. The CDR3 runs 11 residues. CDR1 is ENHRY, CDR2 SYGVKD, per germline. Trimming stripped 8 bases from V and 2 bases from J, with 6 bases between. The CDR3 DNA reads TGTGCCATCGGGGGTAACACTGAAGCTTTCTTT. Its translation is CAIGGNTEAFF.

The chain recombines TRBV7-9 with TRBJ2-3; 9 positions match TRBD2. With 2 bases clipped from V and 1 base from J, the junction kept 4 bases outside the gene matches. Germline CDR1 is SEHNR and CDR2 is FQNEAQ (reference sequence). The CDR3 is 16 amino acids. The CDR3 region has the DNA TGTGCCAGCAGCTTATTCCGGACTAGCGGCACAGATACGCAGTATTTT. As protein: CASSLFRTSGTDTQYF.

This rearrangement joins TRBV18 to TRBJ1-3; weak D call: TRBD1 (5 bases). CDR1 and CDR2 (germline): KGHSH, LQKENI. V lost 3 bases to trimming and J lost 1 base, with 10 bases between them. The CDR3 is made up of 15 amino acids. CDR3 region: CASSPLQGSGNTIYF. The DNA of the CDR3 is TGTGCCAGCTCACCCCTCCAGGGATCTGGAAACACCATATATTTT.

The J gene is TRBJ2-1, the V gene TRBV6-6, with TRBD2 matching 15 bases. Germline V gene data show CDR1 as MNHNY and CDR2 as SVGAGI (reference sequence). CDR3 length: 16 residues. J lost 6 bases, V lost 2 bases, and 2 bases had no gene match. As DNA, the CDR3 is TGTGCCAGCAGTTACCCGGGACTAGCGGGGGGCAATGAGCAGTTCTTC. It is translated as CASSYPGLAGGNEQFF.

This chain joins TRBV2 and TRBJ1-2, with D possibly being TRBD1 (5 bases). The CDR3 has 12 residues. Germline V gene data show CDR1 as SNHLY and CDR2 as FYNNEI. The V gene lost 4 bases and the J gene lost 8 bases, with 11 bases spanning the gap. This CDR3 reads CASSARGAGYTF. CDR3 in DNA: TGTGCCAGCAGTGCGAGAGGGGCCGGCTACACCTTC.

This chain uses TRBV7-8 with TRBJ1-3; no clear D gene. V was trimmed by 5 bases and J by 0 bases, leaving 8 bases between them. Germline lookup yields CDR1 SGHVS and CDR2 FQNEAQ. The CDR3 length is 14 residues. CDR3 in amino acids: CASSPGSSGNTIYF. The CDR3 nucleotides read TGTGCCAGCAGCCCGGGGTCCTCTGGAAACACCATATATTTT.

The J gene is TRBJ1-1, the V gene TRBV5-1; D gene ambiguous. The CDR3 runs 14 residues. Germline V gene data show CDR1 as SGHRS and CDR2 as YFSETQ. With 7 bases removed from V and 0 bases from J, the gap between germline ends came to 13 bases. The CDR3 nucleotides read TGCGCCAGCGCCTTGGAATCGGTGAACACTGAAGCTTTCTTT. Protein product: CASALESVNTEAFF.

This CDR3 is CASTHGGTTLTVYTF. In nucleotides, the CDR3 is TGTGCCAGCACTCATGGGGGCACCACACTAACTGTCTACACCTTC. The chain recombines TRBV28 with TRBJ1-2, with a possible D match to TRBD1 (6 bases). The V gene's germline CDR1 is MDHEN and CDR2 SYDVKM. V was pared by 7 bases and J by 10 bases, with 25 bases between. The length of the CDR3 is 15 residues.

V and J are TRBV4-2 and TRBJ1-5; D possibly corresponds to TRBD1 (5 bases). Germline loops: CDR1 LGHNA, CDR2 YNFKEQ. V lost 0 bases, J lost 4 bases, and 10 bases lay in between. The CDR3 has 15 amino acids. For the CDR3, the DNA is TGTGCCAGCAGCCAAGAAGTGGGGGGAAATCAGCCCCAGCATTTT. Translation: CASSQEVGGNQPQHF.

This chain uses TRBV5-1 with TRBJ2-2, with D uncertain. The CDR3 runs 13 residues. CDR1 and CDR2 (germline): SGHRS, YFSETQ. The ends were cut back, 4 bases at V and 6 bases at J, with 10 bases in the middle. DNA for the CDR3: TGCGCCAGCAGCCTCTCCGGCCCCGGGGAGCTGTTTTTT. As protein: CASSLSGPGELFF. The entire variable domain, with the rest obtained from reference TRBV5-1 and TRBJ2-2, is as follows: KAGVTQTPRYLIKTRGQQVTLSCSPISGHRSVSWYQQTPGQGLQFLFEYFSETQRNKGNFPGRFSGRQFSNSRSEMNVSTLELGDSALYLCASSLSGPGELFFGEGSRLTVL.

This clone was detected only once. This chain uses TRBV28 with TRBJ1-4, with no clear D. The CDR3 covers 12 residues. Germline CDR1 reads MDHEN; CDR2 reads SYDVKM. The V and J ends lost 5 bases and 8 bases respectively, with 9 bases between them. The CDR3 loop is CASSGDTEKLFF. CDR3 nucleotides: TGTGCCAGCAGTGGTGACACGGAAAAACTGTTTTTT.

The rearrangement uses TRBV6-1 and TRBJ1-2; D is unresolved. Trimming cost V 2 bases and J 4 bases, with 17 bases left between them. This CDR3 contains 16 residues. CDR1 and CDR2 from the germline V gene are MNHNS and SASEGT. DNA for the CDR3: TGTGCCAGCAGTGAATATCGGATGCAGGTGGGCTATGGCTACACCTTC. The encoded protein is CASSEYRMQVGYGYTF.

The chain recombines TRBV6-5 with TRBJ2-3; possible D gene TRBD1, 5 bases. CDR3 length: 14 residues. The germline CDR1 and CDR2 sequences are MNHEY and SVGAGI. Trimming removed 8 bases at V and 2 bases at J, with 14 bases between. This chain's CDR3 is CASSQDINTDTQYF. DNA of the CDR3: TGTGCCAGCTCCCAGGACATAAACACAGATACGCAGTATTTT.

This chain links TRBV6-1 with TRBJ1-4, with D possibly TRBD1 on 6 matching bases. Trimming took 4 bases from V and 8 from J, leaving 14 bases between them. Germline loops: CDR1 MNHNS, CDR2 SASEGT. This CDR3 has 14 amino acids. In DNA, the CDR3 is TGTGCCAGCAGTGCTCTAGGGGGTCAGGAAAAACTGTTTTTT. The encoded protein is CASSALGGQEKLFF.

The rearrangement joins TRBV18 to TRBJ2-2, with D unclear. Germline CDR1 KGHSH, CDR2 LQKENI. CDR3 length equals 13 residues. V was pared by 0 bases and J by 11 bases, with 10 bases between. CDR3 nucleotide sequence: TGTGCCAGCTCACCACCTAATTTAGGAGAGCTGTTTTTT. This gives the protein CASSPPNLGELFF.

The CDR3 loop is CASSFGTDEKLFF. The CDR3 nucleotides are TGCGCCAGCAGCTTCGGAACCGATGAAAAACTGTTTTTT. The chain employs TRBV5-1 and TRBJ1-4; D uncertain. This CDR3 spans 13 amino acids. Trimming left V 2 bases short and J 6 bases short, with 8 bases between. Germline values: CDR1 SGHRS, CDR2 YFSETQ.